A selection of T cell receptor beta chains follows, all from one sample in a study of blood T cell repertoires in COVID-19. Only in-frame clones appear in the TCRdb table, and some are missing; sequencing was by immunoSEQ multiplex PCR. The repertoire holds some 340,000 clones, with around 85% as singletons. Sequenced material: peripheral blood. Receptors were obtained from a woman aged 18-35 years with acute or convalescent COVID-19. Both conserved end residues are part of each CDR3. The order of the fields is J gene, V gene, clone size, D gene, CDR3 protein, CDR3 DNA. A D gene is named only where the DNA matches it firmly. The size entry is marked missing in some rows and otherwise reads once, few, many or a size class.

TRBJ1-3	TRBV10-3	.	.	CAISESGGAGNTIYF	TGTGCCATCAGTGAGTCGGGAGGTGCTGGAAACACCATATATTTT
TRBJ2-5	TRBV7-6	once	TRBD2	CASSPPPKAGSQETQYF	TGTGCCAGCAGCCCGCCTCCCAAAGCGGGGAGCCAAGAGACCCAGTACTTC
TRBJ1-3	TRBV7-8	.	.	CASSLVSQSGSGNTIYF	TGTGCCAGCAGCTTAGTTTCTCAATCAGGGTCCGGAAACACCATATATTTT
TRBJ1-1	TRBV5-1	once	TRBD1	CASSFSAGTGGTEAFF	TGCGCCAGCAGCTTCTCTGCCGGGACAGGGGGCACTGAAGCTTTCTTT
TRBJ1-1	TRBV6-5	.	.	CASSYRVLPLNTEAFF	TGTGCCAGCAGTTACCGGGTGCTCCCGTTGAACACTGAAGCTTTCTTT
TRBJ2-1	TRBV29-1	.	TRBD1	CSVQQGARDNEQFF	TGCAGCGTGCAACAGGGGGCGCGCGACAATGAGCAGTTCTTC
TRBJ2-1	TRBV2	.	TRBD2	CASKYRGTSGSHEQFF	TGTGCCAGCAAATATAGGGGGACTAGCGGGAGTCATGAGCAGTTCTTC
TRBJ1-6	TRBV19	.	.	CASNDWSSYNSPLHF	TGTGCCAGTAATGACTGGAGCTCCTATAATTCACCCCTCCACTTT
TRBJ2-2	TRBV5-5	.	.	CASSSHGTNTGELFF	TGTGCCAGCAGCTCCCACGGGACAAACACCGGGGAGCTGTTTTTT
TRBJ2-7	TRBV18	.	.	CASSFASYEQYF	TGTGCCAGCTCCTTCGCTAGTTACGAGCAGTACTTC
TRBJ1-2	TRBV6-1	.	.	CASSDVSNYGYTF	TGTGCCAGCAGTGACGTGTCTAACTATGGCTACACCTTC
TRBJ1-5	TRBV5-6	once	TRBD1	CASSYGQGNQPQHF	TGTGCCAGCAGTTACGGACAGGGGAATCAGCCCCAGCATTTT
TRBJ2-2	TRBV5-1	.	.	CATRAMGYTGELFF	TGCGCCACCAGGGCCATGGGCTACACCGGGGAGCTGTTTTTT
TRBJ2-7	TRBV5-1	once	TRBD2	CASSPRTSGVTYEQYF	TGCGCCAGCAGCCCGAGGACTAGCGGGGTAACCTACGAGCAGTACTTC
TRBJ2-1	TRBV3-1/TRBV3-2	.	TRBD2	CASSQALADYNEQFF	TGTGCCAGCAGCCAAGCACTAGCGGACTACAATGAGCAGTTCTTC
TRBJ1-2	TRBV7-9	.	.	CASSRDIYGYTF	TGTGCCAGCAGCCGGGACATTTATGGCTACACCTTC
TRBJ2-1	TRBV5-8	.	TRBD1	CASSSPHYRGVNNEQFF	TGTGCCAGCAGCTCGCCACATTACAGGGGAGTGAACAATGAGCAGTTCTTC
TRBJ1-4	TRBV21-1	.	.	CASSFDSVNEKLFF	TGTGCCAGCAGCTTCGACAGTGTTAATGAAAAACTGTTTTTT
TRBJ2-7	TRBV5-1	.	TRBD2	CASSFAGVEEQYF	TGCGCCAGCAGCTTTGCGGGGGTGGAAGAGCAGTACTTC
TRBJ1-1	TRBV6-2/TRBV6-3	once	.	CASSYADNNRPNTEAFF	TGTGCCAGCAGTTACGCGGACAACAATCGCCCCAACACTGAAGCTTTCTTT
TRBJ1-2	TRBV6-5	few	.	CASWGPTTSYGYTF	TGTGCCAGCTGGGGCCCAACAACGAGCTATGGCTACACCTTC
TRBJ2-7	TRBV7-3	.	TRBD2	CASSLSAGGNYEQYF	TGTGCCAGCAGCTTATCAGCGGGAGGGAACTACGAGCAGTACTTC
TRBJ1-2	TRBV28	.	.	CASSPVRRPGSYGYTF	TGTGCCAGCAGTCCCGTGAGGCGCCCCGGGAGCTATGGCTACACCTTC
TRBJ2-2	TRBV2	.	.	CASSQGSGTNTGELFF	TGTGCCAGCAGTCAGGGGTCAGGGACGAACACCGGGGAGCTGTTTTTT
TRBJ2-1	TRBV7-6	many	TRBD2	CASSLRTSGYNEQFF	TGTGCCAGCAGCTTAAGAACTAGCGGGTACAATGAGCAGTTCTTC
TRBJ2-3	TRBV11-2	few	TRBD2	CASSFTSGGATDTQYF	TGTGCCAGCAGCTTTACTAGCGGGGGGGCCACAGATACGCAGTATTTT
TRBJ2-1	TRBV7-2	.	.	CASSFGNEQFF	TGTGCCAGCAGCTTCGGCAATGAGCAGTTCTTC
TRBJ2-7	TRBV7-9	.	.	CASSGGGYEQYF	TGTGCCAGCAGTGGGGGAGGCTACGAGCAGTACTTC
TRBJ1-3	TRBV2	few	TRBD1	CASRQGGGNTIYF	TGTGCCAGCCGACAGGGAGGTGGAAACACCATATATTTT
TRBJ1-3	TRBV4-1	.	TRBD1	CASSQVEGAVGNTIYF	TGCGCCAGCAGCCAAGTCGAGGGGGCTGTGGGAAACACCATATATTTT
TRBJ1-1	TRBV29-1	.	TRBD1	CSVNRGRGEAFF	TGCAGCGTGAACAGGGGGCGAGGTGAAGCTTTCTTT
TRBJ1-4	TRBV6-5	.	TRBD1	CASSYIGGGDEKLFF	TGTGCCAGCAGTTACATAGGGGGCGGGGATGAAAAACTGTTTTTT